Listed below are T cell receptor beta chains from one sample, sequenced in a study of T-cell reconstitution after alpha-beta-depleted transplantation in children. TCRdb redid the calling of the PCR reads with MiXCR, one entry per CDR3 protein. The table lists around 600,000 distinct CDR3 sequences, around 16% of them singletons. The material sequenced was PBMCs from the stem cell graft donor, taken from the stem cell graft. Every receptor here comes from a human donor who donated a stem cell graft to a child with acute myeloid leukemia. CDR3s include the opening cysteine and the closing phenylalanine or tryptophan. Fields, in order: J gene, clone size, D gene, V gene, CDR3 DNA, CDR3 protein. A D gene is named only where the DNA matches it firmly. Clone size appears in some rows only: once, few, many, or a class for an expanded clone.

TRBJ2-4 - TRBD2 TRBV6-1 TGTGCCAGCAGCCCACCTTCTAGCGGGAGCTCCAAAAACATTCAGCACTTT CASSPPSSGSSKNIQHF
TRBJ1-1 many - TRBV29-1 TGCAGCGTCGTTAGGGGATTGAACACTGAAGCTTTCTTT CSVVRGLNTEAFF
TRBJ1-1 - TRBD1 TRBV5-1 TGCGCCAGCAGCCCGGGACAGGGCCATATGAACACTGAAGCTTTCTTT CASSPGQGHMNTEAFF
TRBJ1-1 - - TRBV12-3/TRBV12-4 TGTGCCAGCAGTTTAAAATCTGAAGCTTTCTTT CASSLKSEAFF
TRBJ1-1 many - TRBV4-3 TGCGCCAGCAGCCAAGACCCGCAGGGGCTAAGTATCTCTTTCTTT CASSQDPQGLSISFF
TRBJ2-1 many TRBD2 TRBV7-3 TGTGCCAGCAGCCGGGGACTAGTGGCCTACAATGAGCAGTTCTTC CASSRGLVAYNEQFF
TRBJ1-6 many - TRBV20-1 TGCAGTGCTAGAGACGACGCGATGGCCAGCTATAATTCACCCCTCCACTTT CSARDDAMASYNSPLHF
TRBJ2-2 - - TRBV5-1 TGCGCCAGCAGCCGGGGACTGGAAACCGGGGAGCTGTTTTTT CASSRGLETGELFF
TRBJ1-5 - TRBD1 TRBV7-2 TGTGCCAGCAGCCGGGACAGGGGCCCTTATAGCAATCAGCCCCAGCATTTT CASSRDRGPYSNQPQHF
TRBJ2-1 many TRBD2 TRBV20-1 TGCAGTGCTCCTAGCGGGGGGCCCTACAATGAGCAGTTCTTC CSAPSGGPYNEQFF
TRBJ2-5 few TRBD2 TRBV4-3 TGCGCCAGCAGCCATGGACTAGCCGAGACCCAGTACTTC CASSHGLAETQYF
TRBJ2-3 - TRBD2 TRBV6-5 TGTGCCAGCAGTTACTCAGGACTAGCGGGGGGGTATAGGACAGATACGCAGTATTTT CASSYSGLAGGYRTDTQYF
TRBJ2-3 many - TRBV20-1 TGCAGTGCTAGTAGTACAGGGCTTCCAGATACGCAGTATTTT CSASSTGLPDTQYF
TRBJ1-4 once - TRBV7-2 TGTGCCAGCAGCTTAGGCGGGGCCTTAGAAAAACTGTTTTTT CASSLGGALEKLFF
TRBJ2-7 few - TRBV7-2 TGTGCCAGCAGCTCCCGTCCGGACATAAGCTCCTACGAGCAGTACTTC CASSSRPDISSYEQYF
TRBJ1-1 many - TRBV29-1 TGCAGCGTTGAAGAACGGCTCGGCTACACTGAAGCTTTCTTT CSVEERLGYTEAFF
TRBJ1-1 - TRBD1 TRBV7-2 TGTGCCAGCAGCTTACTGGGGGGACAGATACTGAACACTGAAGCTTTCTTT CASSLLGGQILNTEAFF
TRBJ2-1 - TRBD1 TRBV2 TGTGCCAGCATCCGGGACAGCTCCTACAATGAGCAGTTCTTC CASIRDSSYNEQFF
TRBJ1-6 few - TRBV7-2 TGTGCCAGCAAGATAGACAGTACGGTTAATTCACCCCTCCACTTT CASKIDSTVNSPLHF
TRBJ2-3 few - TRBV10-3 TGTGCCATCAAAGGGGACGCTAGCACAGATACGCAGTATTTT CAIKGDASTDTQYF
TRBJ2-1 - TRBD1 TRBV12-3/TRBV12-4 TGTACCAGCAGTCACATCCGGGACAGCTTTCGTTCTTCCTACAATGAGCAGTTCTTC CTSSHIRDSFRSSYNEQFF
TRBJ1-6 many - TRBV6-1 TGTGCCAGCAGTGTCCTAAATTCACCCCTCCACTTT CASSVLNSPLHF
TRBJ2-2 many TRBD1 TRBV13 TGTGCCAGCAGCCGGACAGGGCTGGAGCTGTTTTTT CASSRTGLELFF